The T cell receptor beta chain described here comes from a study of control samples from healthy donors and cancer patients. This CDR3 has 14 residues. Germline-derived CDR1 and CDR2 are SGHTA and FQGNSA. Trimming at V came to 4 bases and at J to 15 bases, leaving 14 bases not matched to a gene. Clones were read by immunoSEQ multiplex PCR, and TCRdb kept only the in-frame ones, dropping some. Counted here are about 96,000 clones, approximately 93% occurring once; the ten biggest clones make up 8% to 9.5%. Material for sequencing was blood. The clonotype originates from a man aged 18 to 35 in good health. This chain links TRBV7-2 with TRBJ1-5; 8 bases fit TRBD1. CDR3 sequence reads: CASSSPSGQDRVHF. The CDR3 DNA follows: TGTGCCAGCAGCTCCCCTTCGGGTCAGGACAGGGTGCATTTT.